This note documents a single T cell receptor (beta chain) sequence. This clonotype was seen a single time. Its recognized antigen is unknown. Base qualities are not provided; no much larger clone lies one nucleotide away. One read represents weak support. The data derive from a study of CD8 T cells in Susac syndrome (dated by TCRdb to about 2019). In terms of the full investigation: The study used repertoire sequencing to test whether antigen drove CD8+ T cell activation and differentiation in Susac syndrome. The clonality of the CD8+ T cell repertoire was compared across over 10 healthy donors, 14 Susac syndrome patients and fewer than 16 multiple sclerosis patients. On the study overall, not on this receptor specifically: The number of individuals in the TCR sequencing and HLA analysis was recognized as being relatively small.

RNA was extracted using the RNeasy kit, and about 0.45 to 1 microgram was reverse transcribed with random hexamers. TCR beta CDR3 regions were amplified with the immunoSEQ multiplex PCR assay covering 54 Vbeta and 13 Jbeta segments. PCR amplification bias was corrected using a synthetic template baseline for primer optimization and computational correction. Per the source publication's procedure: Reads were annotated to V, D and J genes according to IMGT and were analyzed with immunoSEQ Analyzer, with only productive sequences retained. Clonality was computed as one minus Shannon entropy normalized by log2 of the number of productive unique sequences. For each patient and control, public and private clones were evaluated among the 100 most prevalent clones. Clones were defined as Susac-specific when absent from the healthy and MS cohorts, from fewer than 1,200 published viral clones and from other ImmuneACCESS disease sequences. Using fastp trimming at Q25 and MiXCR clonotype assembly, TCRdb reanalyzed the public sequencing data and kept in-frame beta chains. For every CDR3 protein sequence, its rows merge into one entry that carries the most common genes and DNA. The V and J calls, along with clone size, are taken from TCRdb and not from the paper's own processing. Within this sample are around 180,000 distinct CDR3 sequences, with about 95% of them counted one time only. 0.15% to 0.2% of the sample lies in the top ten.

There are 15 amino acids in the CDR3, from cysteine to phenylalanine inclusive. The retained sequence is limited to the CDR3, 45 bases, with the frame set at the first base. The germline V gene sets CDR1 to SQVTM and CDR2 to ANQGSEA. V and J are truncated by 4 bases and 3 bases respectively, leaving an intervening sequence of 18 bases. Peripheral blood CD8+ and CD4+ T cells from healthy donors, Susac syndrome patients and multiple sclerosis patients were profiled by high-throughput TCR beta sequencing. Treatment-naive patients with stable or active relapsing-remitting disease fulfilling revised McDonald criteria were used as multiple sclerosis controls. Bulk CD8+ and CD4+ T cells were purified by magnetic negative isolation, whereas CD8+ TEMRA cells were enriched by FACS. Blood was collected in EDTA tubes and processed within 24 hours, with PBMCs isolated through density gradient centrifugation. PBMCs intended for TCR sequencing were frozen in liquid nitrogen and were later thawed in a 37 degrees C water bath. The sorted or isolated CD4+, CD8+ and CD8+ TEMRA cells had a purity of 90% or higher.

This receptor was obtained from a human donor with multiple sclerosis. Material: CD8+ T cells from PBMCs. The chain uses TRBV29-1 and TRBJ1-1; the D gene lacks a confident call. The CDR3 protein is CSVVVFLGKYTEAFF. The DNA sequence reads TGCAGCGTTGTTGTTTTTTTGGGGAAATACACTGAAGCTTTCTTT.